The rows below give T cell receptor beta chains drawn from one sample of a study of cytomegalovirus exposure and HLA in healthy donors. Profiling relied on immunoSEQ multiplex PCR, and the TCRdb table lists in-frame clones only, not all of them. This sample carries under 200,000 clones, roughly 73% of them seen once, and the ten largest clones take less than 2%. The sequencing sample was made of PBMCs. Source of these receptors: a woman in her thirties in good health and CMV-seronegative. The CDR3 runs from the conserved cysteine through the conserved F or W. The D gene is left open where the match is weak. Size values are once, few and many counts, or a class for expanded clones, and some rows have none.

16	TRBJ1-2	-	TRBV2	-	TGTGCCAGCAGTGAACCGGGGGGTGGGGGTAACTATGGCTACACCTTC	CASSEPGGGGNYGYTF
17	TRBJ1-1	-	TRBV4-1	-	TGCGCCAGCAGCCCCCCCGCCGCCGGGATGGGGAACACTGAAGCTTTCTTT	CASSPPAAGMGNTEAFF
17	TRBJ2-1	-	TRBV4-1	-	TGCGCCAGCAGTAGCGCAATTGGGCCCAGCTCCTACAATGAGCAGTTCTTC	CASSSAIGPSSYNEQFF
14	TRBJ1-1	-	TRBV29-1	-	TGCAGCGCTGGGGGCCCAACAGGGAAGGGTGAAGCTTTCTTT	CSAGGPTGKGEAFF
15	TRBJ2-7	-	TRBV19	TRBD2	TGTGCCAGTAGTATGGCGGCGGGGGGGATCTACGAGCAGTACTTC	CASSMAAGGIYEQYF
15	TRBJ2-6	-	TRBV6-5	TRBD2	TGTGCCAGCCGAACGGGAGGGGCTGGGGCCAACGTCCTGACTTTC	CASRTGGAGANVLTF
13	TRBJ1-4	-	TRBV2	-	TGTGCCAGCGAGGAGACAACTAATGAAAAACTGTTTTTT	CASEETTNEKLFF
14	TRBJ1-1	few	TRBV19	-	TGTGCCAGCTCCCTGGGACAAACGAACACTGAAGCTTTCTTT	CASSLGQTNTEAFF
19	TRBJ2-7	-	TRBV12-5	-	TGTGCTAGTGGCCGGCCCCTCGAGCTTCTGGGGGGGCGCTCCTACGAGCAGTACTTC	CASGRPLELLGGRSYEQYF
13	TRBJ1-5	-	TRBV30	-	TGTGCCTGGAGTGTACAGGCGAATCAGCCCCAGCATTTT	CAWSVQANQPQHF
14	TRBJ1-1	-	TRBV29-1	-	TGCAGCGTTGAAGATCCAGGCTGGAACACTGAAGCTTTCTTT	CSVEDPGWNTEAFF
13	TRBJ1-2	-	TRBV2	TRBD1	TGTGCCAGCAGGGGACAGGGTGGGGAAGGCTACACCTTC	CASRGQGGEGYTF
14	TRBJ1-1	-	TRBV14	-	TGTGCCAGCAGCCAACCACAGGGTTCGACTGAAGCTTTCTTT	CASSQPQGSTEAFF
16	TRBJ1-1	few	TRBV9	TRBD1	TGTGCCAGCAGCGTGACCGGGACAGGGAGGGACACTGAAGCTTTCTTT	CASSVTGTGRDTEAFF
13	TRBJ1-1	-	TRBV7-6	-	TGTGCCAGCAGCTCCTTAATGGAGGCTGAAGCTTTCTTT	CASSSLMEAEAFF
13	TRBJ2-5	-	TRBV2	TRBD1	TGTGCCAGCAAAACAGGGGCGGGAGAGACCCAGTACTTC	CASKTGAGETQYF
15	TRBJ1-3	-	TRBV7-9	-	TGTGCCAGCAGCTTAAGCTACAGGTCTGGAAACACCATATATTTT	CASSLSYRSGNTIYF
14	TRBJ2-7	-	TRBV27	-	TGTGCCAGCAAGCTGGGCGGGGAGCCCTACGAGCAGTACTTC	CASKLGGEPYEQYF
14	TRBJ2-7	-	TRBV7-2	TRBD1	TGTGCCAGCAACCCACAGGGGAGTACCTACGAGCAGTACTTC	CASNPQGSTYEQYF
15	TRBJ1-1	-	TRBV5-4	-	TGTGCCAGCAGCTTGGGGGTTCAGGGATTCACTGAAGCTTTCTTT	CASSLGVQGFTEAFF
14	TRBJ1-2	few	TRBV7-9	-	TGTGCCAGCAGCTTAGCGAAACAGGTCTATGGCTACACCTTC	CASSLAKQVYGYTF
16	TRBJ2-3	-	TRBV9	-	TGTGCCAGCAGCGCCCAGACAGGTATTTTCACAGATACGCAGTATTTT	CASSAQTGIFTDTQYF
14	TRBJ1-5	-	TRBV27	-	TGTGCCAGCAGCTCCAGAATTAGCAATCAGCCCCAGCATTTT	CASSSRISNQPQHF
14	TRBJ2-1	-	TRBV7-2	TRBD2	TGTGCCAGCAGCAAAGGGGCGGGGGACAATGAGCAGTTCTTC	CASSKGAGDNEQFF
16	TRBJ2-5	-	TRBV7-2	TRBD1	TGTGCCAGCAGCCGAGGGGCGACAGGGGGCGAAGAGACCCAGTACTTC	CASSRGATGGEETQYF